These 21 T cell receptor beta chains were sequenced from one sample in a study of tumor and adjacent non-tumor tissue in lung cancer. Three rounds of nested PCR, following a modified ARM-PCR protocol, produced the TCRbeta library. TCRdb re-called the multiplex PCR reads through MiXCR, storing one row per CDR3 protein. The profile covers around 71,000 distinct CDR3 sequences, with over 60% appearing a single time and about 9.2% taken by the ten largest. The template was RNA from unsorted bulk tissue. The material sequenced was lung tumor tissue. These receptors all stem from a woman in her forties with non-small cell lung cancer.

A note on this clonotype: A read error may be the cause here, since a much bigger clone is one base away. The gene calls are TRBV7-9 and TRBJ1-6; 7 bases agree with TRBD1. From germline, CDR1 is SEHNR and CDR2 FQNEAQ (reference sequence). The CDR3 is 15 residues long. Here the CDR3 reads CPSSSRTGDNSPLHF. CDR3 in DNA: TGTCCCAGCAGCTCGAGGACAGGAGATAATTCACCCCTCCACTTT.

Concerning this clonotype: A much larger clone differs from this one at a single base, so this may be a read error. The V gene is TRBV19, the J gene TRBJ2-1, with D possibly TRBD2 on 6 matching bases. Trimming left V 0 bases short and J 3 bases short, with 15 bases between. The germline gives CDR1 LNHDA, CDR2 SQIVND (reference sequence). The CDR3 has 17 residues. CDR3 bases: TGTGCCAGTAGTATAGATCGTGAGACGGGGGACTACAATGAGCAGTTCTTC. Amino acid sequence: CASSIDRETGDYNEQFF.

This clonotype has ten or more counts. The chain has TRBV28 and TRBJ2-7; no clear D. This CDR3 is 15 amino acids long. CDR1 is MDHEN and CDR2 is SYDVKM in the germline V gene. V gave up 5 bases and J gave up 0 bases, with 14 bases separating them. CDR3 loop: CASSLRTGSSYEQYF. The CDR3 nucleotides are TGTGCCAGCAGTCTGAGGACGGGTAGCTCCTACGAGCAGTACTTC.

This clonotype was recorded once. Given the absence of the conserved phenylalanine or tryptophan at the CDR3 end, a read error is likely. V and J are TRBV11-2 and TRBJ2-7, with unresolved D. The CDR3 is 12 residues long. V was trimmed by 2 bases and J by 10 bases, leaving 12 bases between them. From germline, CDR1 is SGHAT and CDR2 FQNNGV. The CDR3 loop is CASSLRVSSQYY. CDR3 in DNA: TGTGCCAGCAGCTTAAGGGTAAGTAGTCAGTACTAC.

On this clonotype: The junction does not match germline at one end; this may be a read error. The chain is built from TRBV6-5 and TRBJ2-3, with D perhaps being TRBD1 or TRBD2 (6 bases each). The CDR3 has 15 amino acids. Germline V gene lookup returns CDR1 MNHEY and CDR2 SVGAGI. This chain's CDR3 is CASSYRPGAEDTKCF. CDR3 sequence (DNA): TGTGCCAGCAGTTACCGGCCGGGGGCAGAAGATACGAAGTGTTTT.

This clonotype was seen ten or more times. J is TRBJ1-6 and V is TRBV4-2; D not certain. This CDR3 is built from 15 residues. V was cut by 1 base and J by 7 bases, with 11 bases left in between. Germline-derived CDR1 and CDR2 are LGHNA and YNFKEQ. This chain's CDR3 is CASSQGAVTNSPLHF. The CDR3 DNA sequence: TGTGCCAGCAGCCAAGGGGCAGTAACCAATTCACCCCTCCACTTT.

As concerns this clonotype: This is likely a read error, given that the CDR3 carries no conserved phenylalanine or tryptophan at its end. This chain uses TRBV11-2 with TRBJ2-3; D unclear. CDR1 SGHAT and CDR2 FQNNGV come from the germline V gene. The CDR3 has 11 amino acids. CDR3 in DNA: TGTGCCAGAAGCTTATCAGATACTCAGTATTAT. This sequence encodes CARSLSDTQYY.

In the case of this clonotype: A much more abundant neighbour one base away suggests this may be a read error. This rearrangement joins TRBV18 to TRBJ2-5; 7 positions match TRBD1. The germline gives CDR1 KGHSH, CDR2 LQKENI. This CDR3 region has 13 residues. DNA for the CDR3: TGTGCCGGCTCACAGGGGTTTCAAGAGACCCAGTACTTC. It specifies CAGSQGFQETQYF.

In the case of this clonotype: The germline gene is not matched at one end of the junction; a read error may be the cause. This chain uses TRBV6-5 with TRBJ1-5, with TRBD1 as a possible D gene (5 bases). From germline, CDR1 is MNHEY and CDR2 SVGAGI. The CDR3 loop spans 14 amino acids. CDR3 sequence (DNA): TGTGCCAACAGTCCTCGGGGTGGGGCCCAGCCCCAGCATTTT. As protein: CANSPRGGAQPQHF.

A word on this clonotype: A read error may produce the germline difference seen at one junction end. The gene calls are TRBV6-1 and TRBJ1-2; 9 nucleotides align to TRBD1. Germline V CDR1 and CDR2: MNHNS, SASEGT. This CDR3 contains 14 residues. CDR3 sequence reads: CVSSAGTGNYGYTF. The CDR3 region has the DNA TGTGTCAGCAGTGCCGGGACAGGGAACTACGGCTACACCTTC.

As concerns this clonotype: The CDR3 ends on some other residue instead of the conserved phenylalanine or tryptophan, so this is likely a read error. CDR3 in amino acids: CASSGSPGSSYEQYL. The CDR3 nucleotides are TGTGCCAGCAGTGGATCACCTGGAAGCTCCTACGAGCAGTACTTA. The rearrangement uses TRBV11-2 and TRBJ2-7; D is uncertain. This CDR3 is built from 15 residues. CDR1 is SGHAT, CDR2 FQNNGV, per germline. V was pared by 6 bases and J by 0 bases, with 15 bases between.

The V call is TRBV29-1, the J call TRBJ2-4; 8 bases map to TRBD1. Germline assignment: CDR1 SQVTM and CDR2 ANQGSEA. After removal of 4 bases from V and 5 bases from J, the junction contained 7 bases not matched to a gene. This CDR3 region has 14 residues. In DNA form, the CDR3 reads TGCAGCGTTGGAGACAGGGGACTGGAAAACATTCAGTACTTC. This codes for CSVGDRGLENIQYF.

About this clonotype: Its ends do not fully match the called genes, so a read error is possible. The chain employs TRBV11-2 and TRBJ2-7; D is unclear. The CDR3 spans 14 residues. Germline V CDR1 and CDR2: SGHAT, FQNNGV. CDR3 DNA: TGTGCCAGCAGCATAGCCTCGAACTCCTGCGAGCAGTACTTC. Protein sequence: CASSIASNSCEQYF.

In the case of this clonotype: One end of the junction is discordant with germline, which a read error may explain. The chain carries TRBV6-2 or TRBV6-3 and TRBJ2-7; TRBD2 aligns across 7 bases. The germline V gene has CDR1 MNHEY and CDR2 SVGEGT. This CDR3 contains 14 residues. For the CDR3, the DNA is TGTGCCAGCAGAGCTACCGGATCTCGGGAGGAGCAGTATTTC. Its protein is CASRATGSREEQYF.

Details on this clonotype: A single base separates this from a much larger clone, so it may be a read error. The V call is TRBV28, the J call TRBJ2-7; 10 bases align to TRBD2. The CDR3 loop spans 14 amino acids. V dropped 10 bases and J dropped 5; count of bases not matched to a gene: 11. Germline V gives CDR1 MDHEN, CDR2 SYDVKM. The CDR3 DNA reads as TGTGCCACCAAGGGAGCGGGAGGGCCGGACGAGCAGTACTTC. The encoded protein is CATKGAGGPDEQYF.

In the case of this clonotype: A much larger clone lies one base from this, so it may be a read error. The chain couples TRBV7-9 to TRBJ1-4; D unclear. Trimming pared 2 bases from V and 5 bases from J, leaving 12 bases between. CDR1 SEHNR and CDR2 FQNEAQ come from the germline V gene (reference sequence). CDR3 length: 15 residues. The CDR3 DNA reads TGTGCCAGCAGCTTAATGGTCGGTTCCAATGAAAAACTGTTTTTT. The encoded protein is CASSLMVGSNEKLFF.

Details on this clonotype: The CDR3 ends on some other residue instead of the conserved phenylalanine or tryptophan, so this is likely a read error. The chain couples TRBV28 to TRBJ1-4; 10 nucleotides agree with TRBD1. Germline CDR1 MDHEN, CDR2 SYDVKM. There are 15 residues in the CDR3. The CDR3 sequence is CASSLGQGANEKLFS. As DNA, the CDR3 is TGCGCCAGCAGTTTAGGACAGGGGGCTAATGAAAAACTGTTTTCT.

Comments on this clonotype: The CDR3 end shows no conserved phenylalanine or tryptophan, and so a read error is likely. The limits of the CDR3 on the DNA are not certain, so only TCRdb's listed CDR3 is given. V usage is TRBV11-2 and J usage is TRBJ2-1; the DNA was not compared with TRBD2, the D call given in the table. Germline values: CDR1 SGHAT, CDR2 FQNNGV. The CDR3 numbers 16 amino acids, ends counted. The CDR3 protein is CASSKTLAVLYNEEFL.

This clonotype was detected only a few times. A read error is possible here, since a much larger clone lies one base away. CDR3 sequence reads: CASRLSSGQETQCF. As DNA, the CDR3 is TGTGCCAGCCGCCTCTCTAGCGGCCAAGAGACCCAGTGCTTC. This chain links TRBV11-2 with TRBJ2-5, with 7 bases matching TRBD2. CDR1 is SGHAT and CDR2 is FQNNGV in the germline V gene. The CDR3 extends over 14 amino acids.

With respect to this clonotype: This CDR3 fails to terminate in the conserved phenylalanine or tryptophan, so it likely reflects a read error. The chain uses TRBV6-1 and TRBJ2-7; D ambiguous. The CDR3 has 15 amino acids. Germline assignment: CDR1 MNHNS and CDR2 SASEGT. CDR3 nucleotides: TGTGTCAGCAGTGACCGACACGTTGTCTCCTACGAGCAGTACTCC. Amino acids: CVSSDRHVVSYEQYS.

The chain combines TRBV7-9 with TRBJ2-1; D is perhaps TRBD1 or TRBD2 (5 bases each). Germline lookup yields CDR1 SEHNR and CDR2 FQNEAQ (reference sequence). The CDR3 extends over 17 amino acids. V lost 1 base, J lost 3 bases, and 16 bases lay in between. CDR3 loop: CASSLVLSRDLYNEQFF. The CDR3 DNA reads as TGTGCCAGCAGCTTAGTTCTGTCAAGGGACCTCTACAATGAGCAGTTCTTC. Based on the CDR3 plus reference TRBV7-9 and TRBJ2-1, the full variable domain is DTGVSQNPRHKITKRGQNVTFRCDPISEHNRLYWYRQTLGQGPEFLTYFQNEAQLEKSRLLSDRFSAERPKGSFSTLEIQRTEQGDSAMYLCASSLVLSRDLYNEQFFGPGTRLTVL.